The entry below describes one TCR beta chain. V was cut by 1 base and J by 6 bases, with 10 bases left in between. Looked up from germline, CDR1 is KGHSH and CDR2 is LQKENI. CDR3 length equals 14 residues. TCRdb itself ran the 5' RACE reads through MiXCR, one entry per CDR3 protein. The sample yields 32,000 or so distinct CDR3 sequences, around 9% seen once. The sample comes from a study of early T cells in non-severe SARS-CoV-2 infection. Sequencing was carried out using whole blood. This sequence was found in an adult who was a healthcare worker with PCR-confirmed SARS-CoV-2 infection or an uninfected control (not recorded which). This chain links TRBV18 with TRBJ1-5; D ambiguous. DNA for the CDR3: TGTGCCAGCTCACCACGTATTCGTGGTCAGCCCCAGCATTTT. Residues: CASSPRIRGQPQHF.